What follows are 15 T cell receptor beta chains derived from one specimen sequenced in a study of T cell responses to AZD1222 COVID-19 vaccine. Repertoires were generated with immunoSEQ multiplex PCR, while TCRdb's copy carries only in-frame clones and drops some. The sample holds 140,000 to 150,000 clones, about 90% seen once. This material consisted of peripheral blood, taken on day 0 of MenACWY control vaccination. These receptors were collected from an adult in good health.

This sequence joins TRBV7-9 and TRBJ1-5; possible D gene TRBD1, 6 bases. Germline V gives CDR1 SEHNR, CDR2 FQNEAQ (reference sequence). The CDR3 runs 12 residues. V shed 5 bases and J shed 9 bases, with 11 bases lying between them. CDR3 amino acids: CASSMTGGPQHF. Written as DNA, the CDR3 is TGTGCCAGCAGCATGACAGGCGGGCCCCAGCATTTT.

Comment on this clone: The limits of the CDR3 on the DNA are not certain, so only TCRdb's listed CDR3 is given. The rearrangement links TRBV6-1 to TRBJ1-1. CDR1 and CDR2 from the germline V gene are MNHNS and SASEGT. The CDR3 contains 17 residues when both ends are counted. CDR3 protein: CASSEWVVFGQAAEAFF.

This clone has a handful of counts. The CDR3 bases are TGTGCCAGCGGCCTTCAAGAGGCGGGGAAGACCCAGTACTTC. Translated, it gives CASGLQEAGKTQYF. The rearrangement joins TRBV7-9 to TRBJ2-5; a weak D match, TRBD2 (6 bases). The CDR3 contains 14 residues. V was cut by 8 bases and J by 6 bases, with 19 bases left in between. Germline V gives CDR1 SEHNR, CDR2 FQNEAQ (reference sequence). Together with reference TRBV7-9 and TRBJ2-5, the CDR3 gives the full variable domain: DTGVSQNPRHKITKRGQNVTFRCDPISEHNRLYWYRQTLGQGPEFLTYFQNEAQLEKSRLLSDRFSAERPKGSFSTLEIQRTEQGDSAMYLCASGLQEAGKTQYFGPGTRLLVL.

This chain joins TRBV7-3 and TRBJ2-1; 8 bases are shared with TRBD2. The CDR3 is made up of 16 amino acids. V trimming: 6 bases; J trimming: 3 bases; junction bases outside the gene matches: 10. Germline CDR1 is SGHTA and CDR2 is FQGTGA. CDR3 loop: CASSKRGTRNYNEQFF. The CDR3 DNA sequence: TGTGCCAGCAGTAAAAGAGGGACTAGGAACTACAATGAGCAGTTCTTC.

This clone occurred once. The chain carries TRBV7-2 and TRBJ1-1; the D is unclear. CDR3 length: 16 amino acids. Germline V gene data show CDR1 as SGHTA and CDR2 as FQGNSA. The germline V and J ends were trimmed by 2 bases and 7 bases, with 20 bases remaining between them. Here the CDR3 DNA reads TGTGCCAGCAGCTTACCGATCCACTCGGGTAGGAATGAAGCTTTCTTT. This translates into CASSLPIHSGRNEAFF. The whole variable domain, remainder taken from reference TRBV7-2 and TRBJ1-1, is GAGVSQSPSNKVTEKGKDVELRCDPISGHTALYWYRQSLGQGLEFLIYFQGNSAPDKSGLPSDRFSAERTGGSVSTLTIQRTQQEDSAVYLCASSLPIHSGRNEAFFGQGTRLTVV.

V is TRBV28 and J is TRBJ1-3; weak D call: TRBD1 (5 bases). The V and J ends lost 2 bases and 0 bases respectively, with 23 bases between them. Looked up from germline, CDR1 is MDHEN and CDR2 is SYDVKM. This CDR3 contains 20 residues. Here the CDR3 DNA reads TGTGCCAGCAGTTTACGCCTTAGGAAAGGCGAAGGGACCTCTGGAAACACCATATATTTT. Its protein product is CASSLRLRKGEGTSGNTIYF.

In DNA, the CDR3 is TGTGCCAGCAGCCAATATACCGGGGAGCTGTTTTTT. Translation: CASSQYTGELFF. The chain links TRBV14 to TRBJ2-2; no firm D call. The CDR3 length is 12 residues. Germline values: CDR1 SGHDN, CDR2 FVKESK. Trimming stripped 2 bases from V and 5 bases from J, with 3 bases between.

The rearrangement uses TRBV29-1 and TRBJ2-3, with D hard to call. The V end lost 8 bases, the J end lost 3 bases, and 6 bases lay between the germline ends. The CDR3 contains 10 residues. Germline V CDR1 and CDR2: SQVTM, ANQGSEA. The CDR3 sequence is CSTSTDTQYF. Written as DNA, the CDR3 is TGCAGCACCTCAACAGATACGCAGTATTTT.

The CDR3 protein is CASSPGVAGNEQFF. The CDR3 region has the DNA TGTGCCAGCAGCCCGGGGGTCGCGGGCAATGAGCAGTTCTTC. The V call is TRBV7-3, the J call TRBJ2-1, with D perhaps TRBD2 (6 bases). The CDR3 covers 14 residues. The germline V gene encodes CDR1 SGHTA and CDR2 FQGTGA. V was pared by 5 bases and J by 6 bases, with 14 bases between.

The CDR3 is CASSIPGGRGTEAFF. Written as DNA, the CDR3 is TGTGCCAGTAGTATTCCAGGGGGTCGGGGCACTGAAGCTTTCTTT. The V and J genes are TRBV19 and TRBJ1-1, with TRBD1 matching over 7 bases. The trim removed 3 bases at V and 4 bases at J, leaving 8 bases unmatched. The germline V gene has CDR1 LNHDA and CDR2 SQIVND (reference sequence). The CDR3 totals 15 residues.

The chain uses TRBV19 and TRBJ2-3; 9 nucleotides align to TRBD2. Unmatched junction bases numbered 5, after V lost 3 bases and J lost 4 bases. The germline CDR1 and CDR2 sequences are LNHDA and SQIVND (reference sequence). The CDR3 length is 15 residues. The CDR3 loop reads CASSMRRGGADTQYF. CDR3 coding DNA: TGTGCCAGTAGTATGAGGCGGGGGGGCGCAGATACGCAGTATTTT.

The chain recombines TRBV19 with TRBJ2-2; 8 bases line up with TRBD2. The germline gives CDR1 LNHDA, CDR2 SQIVND (reference sequence). This CDR3 contains 17 residues. After removal of 3 bases from V and 7 bases from J, the junction contained 13 bases not matched to a gene. The CDR3 reads CASSMRGASTTGGELFF. DNA of the CDR3: TGTGCCAGTAGTATGCGGGGGGCTTCTACCACGGGCGGGGAGCTGTTTTTT.

The chain uses TRBV7-9 and TRBJ2-1; D tentatively reads TRBD1 or TRBD2 (5 bases each). The germline CDR1 and CDR2 sequences are SEHNR and FQNEAQ (reference sequence). The CDR3 extends over 15 amino acids. The V and J ends lost 4 bases and 9 bases respectively, with 19 bases between them. CDR3 amino acids: CASSYRGTASAEQFF. Here the CDR3 DNA reads TGTGCCAGCAGCTATAGAGGGACGGCATCGGCTGAGCAGTTCTTC. Full variable domain (rest looked up from reference TRBV7-9 and TRBJ2-1): DTGVSQNPRHKITKRGQNVTFRCDPISEHNRLYWYRQTLGQGPEFLTYFQNEAQLEKSRLLSDRFSAERPKGSFSTLEIQRTEQGDSAMYLCASSYRGTASAEQFFGPGTRLTVL.

This clone was picked up a small number of times. This chain links TRBV6-5 with TRBJ2-7, with D possibly matching TRBD2 (5 bases). Germline CDR1 MNHEY, CDR2 SVGAGI. Trimming shortened V by 6 bases and J by 4 bases, and 16 bases separated the two germline ends. There are 14 residues in the CDR3. The CDR3 nucleotides read TGTGCCAGCAGAATAGGACTCCCTAAGTACGAGCAGTACTTC. Encoded protein: CASRIGLPKYEQYF.

This clone occurred once. This chain links TRBV7-9 with TRBJ1-2; 9 bases map to TRBD1. Losses at the gene ends were 6 bases for V and 7 bases for J; bases not matched to a gene: 6. CDR1 is SEHNR and CDR2 is FQNEAQ in the germline V gene (reference sequence). This CDR3 contains 13 residues. DNA for the CDR3: TGTGCCAGCAGTGTACAGGGGGCGGGTGGCTACACCTTC. This gives the protein CASSVQGAGGYTF.